The T cell receptor (beta chain) described here comes from a study of T cell changes during pregnancy in multiple sclerosis (dated by TCRdb to between 2018 and 2021). Concerning the study at large: In women with multiple sclerosis, the researchers looked at how the T cell repertoire shifted as pregnancy progressed.

As to this clone: It lacks a known antigen. Nothing much larger sits one base from this clone, and base qualities are not available.

Trimming removed 2 bases from V and 13 bases from J, leaving 18 bases between the germline ends. The CDR3, cysteine through phenylalanine, is 14 amino acids long. Only the CDR3 region is kept as DNA, spanning 42 bases read in frame from base 1. Via the germline V gene, CDR1 is LGHNT and CDR2 FRNRAP. Library generation was performed with the immunoSEQ multiplex PCR assay. The table comes from immuneACCESS by way of TCRdb, which keeps in-frame sequences with V and J called. Part of the clones is missing from these tables; in studies checked, under half for an unresolved V gene and the rest for unknown reasons. Across this sample there are roughly 48,000 clones, with roughly 92% seen only once. Jointly, the top ten make up roughly 0.91% of the sample.

The chain employs TRBV12-5 and TRBJ1-5; the D gene is not confidently resolved. Sequencing was performed on CD4+ T cells from peripheral blood mononuclear cells, taken in the second trimester of pregnancy. This TCR was recovered from a female donor in good health, enrolled as a control in a pregnancy study. The nucleotide sequence reads as follows: TGTGCTAGTGGTTTGACCCCTCAGGAGGGAGGACAGCATTTT. Translated, this gives CASGLTPQEGGQHF.